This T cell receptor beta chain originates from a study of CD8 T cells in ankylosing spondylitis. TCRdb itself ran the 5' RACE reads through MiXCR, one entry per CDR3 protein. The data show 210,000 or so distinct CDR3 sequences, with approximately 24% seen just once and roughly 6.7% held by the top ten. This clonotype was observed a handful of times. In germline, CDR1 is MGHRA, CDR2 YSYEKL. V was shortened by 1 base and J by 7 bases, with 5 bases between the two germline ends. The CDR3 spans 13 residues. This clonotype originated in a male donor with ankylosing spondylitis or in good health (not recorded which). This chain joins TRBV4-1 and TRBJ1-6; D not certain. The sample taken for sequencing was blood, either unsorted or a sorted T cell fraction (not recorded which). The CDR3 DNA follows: TGCGCCAGCAGCCAAGTCCGGAATTCACCCCTCCACTTT. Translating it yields CASSQVRNSPLHF.